This T cell receptor beta chain stems from a study of T cells after posttransplantation cyclophosphamide. Overall study findings and caveats: After PTCy, TRB diversity resembled that of CNI/methotrexate controls. Skin or GI-infiltrating T cells shared few TRB sequences with blood.

There are 14 residues in the CDR3. Per germline, CDR1 SNHLY and CDR2 FYNNEI. V shed 8 bases and J 6 bases; nucleotides not matched to a gene: 7. Data came from immunoSEQ multiplex PCR; TCRdb stores just in-frame clones and leaves some out. This sample has fewer than 35,000 clones, each found more than once. This clone occurred many times. Antigen unknown. Sequencing used PBMCs. V gene TRBV2 combines with J gene TRBJ1-5, with 10 bases fitting TRBD1. The clonotype was recovered from a woman aged 60-75 years in good health, CMV-negative, and a related stem cell transplant donor. The CDR3 sequence is CASSGTGVSQPQHF. CDR3 DNA sequence: TGTGCCAGCTCCGGGACAGGGGTTTCTCAGCCCCAGCATTTT.